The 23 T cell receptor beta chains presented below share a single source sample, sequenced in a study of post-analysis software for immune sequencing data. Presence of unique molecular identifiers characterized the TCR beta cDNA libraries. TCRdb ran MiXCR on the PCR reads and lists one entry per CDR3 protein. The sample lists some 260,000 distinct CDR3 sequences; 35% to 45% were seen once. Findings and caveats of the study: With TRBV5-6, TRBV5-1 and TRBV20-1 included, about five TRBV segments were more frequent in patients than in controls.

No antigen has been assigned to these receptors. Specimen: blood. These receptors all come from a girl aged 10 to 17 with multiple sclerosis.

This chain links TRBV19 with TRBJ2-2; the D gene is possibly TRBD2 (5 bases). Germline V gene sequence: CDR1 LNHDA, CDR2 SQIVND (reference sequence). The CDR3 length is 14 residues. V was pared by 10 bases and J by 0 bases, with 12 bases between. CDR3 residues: CATSGITNTGELFF. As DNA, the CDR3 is TGTGCCACTTCGGGGATTACGAACACCGGGGAGCTGTTTTTT.

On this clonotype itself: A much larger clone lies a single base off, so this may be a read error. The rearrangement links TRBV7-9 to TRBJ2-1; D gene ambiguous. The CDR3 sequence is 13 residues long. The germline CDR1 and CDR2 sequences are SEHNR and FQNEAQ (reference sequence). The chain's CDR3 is CASSFIQYSEQFF. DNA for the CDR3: TGTGCCAGCAGCTTTATTCAGTACAGTGAGCAGTTCTTC.

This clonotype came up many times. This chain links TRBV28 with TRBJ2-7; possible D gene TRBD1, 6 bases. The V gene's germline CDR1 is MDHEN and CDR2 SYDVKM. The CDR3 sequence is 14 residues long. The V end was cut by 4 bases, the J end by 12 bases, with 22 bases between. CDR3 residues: CASSSPVVGATMYF. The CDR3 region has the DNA TGTGCCAGCAGTTCCCCCGTAGTGGGGGCAACAATGTACTTC.

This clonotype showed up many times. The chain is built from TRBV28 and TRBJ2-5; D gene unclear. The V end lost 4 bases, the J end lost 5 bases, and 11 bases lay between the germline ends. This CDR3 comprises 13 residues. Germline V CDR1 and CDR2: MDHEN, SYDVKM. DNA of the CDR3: TGTGCCAGCAGTTCACCGAAATCCGAGACCCAGTACTTC. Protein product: CASSSPKSETQYF. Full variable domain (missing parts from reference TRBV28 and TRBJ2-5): DVKVTQSSRYLVKRTGEKVFLECVQDMDHENMFWYRQDPGLGLRLIYFSYDVKMKEKGDIPEGYSVSREKKERFSLILESASTNQTSMYLCASSSPKSETQYFGPGTRLLVL.

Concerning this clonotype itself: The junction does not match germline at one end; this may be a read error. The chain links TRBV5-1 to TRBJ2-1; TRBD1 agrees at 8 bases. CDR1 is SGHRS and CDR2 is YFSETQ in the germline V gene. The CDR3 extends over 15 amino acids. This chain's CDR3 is CAGSTGTGTYNEQFF. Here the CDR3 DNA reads TGCGCCGGCAGCACCGGGACAGGAACCTACAATGAGCAGTTCTTC.

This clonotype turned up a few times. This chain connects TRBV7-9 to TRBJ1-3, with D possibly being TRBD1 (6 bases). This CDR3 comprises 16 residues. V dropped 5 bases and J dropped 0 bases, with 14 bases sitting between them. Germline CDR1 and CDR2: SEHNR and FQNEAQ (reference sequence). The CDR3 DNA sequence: TGTGCCAGCAGCCACCGGACAGCAGACTCTGGAAACACCATATATTTT. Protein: CASSHRTADSGNTIYF.

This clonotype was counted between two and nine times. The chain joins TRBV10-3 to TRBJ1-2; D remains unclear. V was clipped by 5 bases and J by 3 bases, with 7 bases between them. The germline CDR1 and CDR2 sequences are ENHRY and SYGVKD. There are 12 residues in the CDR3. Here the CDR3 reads CAISLQDYGYTF. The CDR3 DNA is TGTGCCATCAGTCTCCAGGACTATGGCTACACCTTC.

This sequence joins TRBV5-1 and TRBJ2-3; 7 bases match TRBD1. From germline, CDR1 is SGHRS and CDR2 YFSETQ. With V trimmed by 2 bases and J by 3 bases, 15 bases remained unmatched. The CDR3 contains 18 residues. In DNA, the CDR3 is TGCGCCAGCAGCTTCCAAGAGGTCCCGGGACAGTTAACAGATACGCAGTATTTT. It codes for CASSFQEVPGQLTDTQYF. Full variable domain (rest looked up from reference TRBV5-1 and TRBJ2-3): KAGVTQTPRYLIKTRGQQVTLSCSPISGHRSVSWYQQTPGQGLQFLFEYFSETQRNKGNFPGRFSGRQFSNSRSEMNVSTLELGDSALYLCASSFQEVPGQLTDTQYFGPGTRLTVL.

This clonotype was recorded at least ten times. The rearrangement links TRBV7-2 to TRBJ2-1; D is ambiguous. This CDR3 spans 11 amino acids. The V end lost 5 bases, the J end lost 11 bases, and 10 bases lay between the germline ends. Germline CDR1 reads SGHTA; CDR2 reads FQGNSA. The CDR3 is CASSPQAKQFF. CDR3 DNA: TGTGCCAGCAGCCCCCAAGCAAAGCAGTTCTTC.

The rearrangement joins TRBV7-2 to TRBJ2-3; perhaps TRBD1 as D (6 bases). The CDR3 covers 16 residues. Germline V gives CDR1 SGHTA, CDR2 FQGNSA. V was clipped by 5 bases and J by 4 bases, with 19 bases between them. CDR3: CASSKRYDRPPDTQYF. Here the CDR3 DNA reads TGTGCCAGCAGCAAGAGATACGACAGGCCCCCAGATACGCAGTATTTT.

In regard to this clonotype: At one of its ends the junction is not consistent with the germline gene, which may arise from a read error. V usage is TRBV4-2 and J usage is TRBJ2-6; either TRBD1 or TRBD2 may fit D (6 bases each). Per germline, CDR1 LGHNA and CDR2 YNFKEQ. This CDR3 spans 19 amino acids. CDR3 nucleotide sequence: TGTGCCAGCAACCAAGTTTCTGTCCGGGGGCCCACTGGGGCCAACGTCCTGACTTTC. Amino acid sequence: CASNQVSVRGPTGANVLTF.

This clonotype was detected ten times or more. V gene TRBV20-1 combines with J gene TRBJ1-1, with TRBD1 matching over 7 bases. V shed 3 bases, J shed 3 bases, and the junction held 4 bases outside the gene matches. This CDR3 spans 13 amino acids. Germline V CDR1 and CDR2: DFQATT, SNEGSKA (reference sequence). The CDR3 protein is CSARGGGDTEAFF. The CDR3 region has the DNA TGCAGTGCTAGGGGAGGGGGCGACACTGAAGCTTTCTTT.

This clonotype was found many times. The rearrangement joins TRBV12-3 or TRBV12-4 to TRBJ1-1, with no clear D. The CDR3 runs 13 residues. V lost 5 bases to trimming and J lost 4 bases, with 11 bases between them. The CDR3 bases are TGTGCCAGCAGTCTACGTGAGGGCACTGAAGCTTTCTTT. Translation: CASSLREGTEAFF.

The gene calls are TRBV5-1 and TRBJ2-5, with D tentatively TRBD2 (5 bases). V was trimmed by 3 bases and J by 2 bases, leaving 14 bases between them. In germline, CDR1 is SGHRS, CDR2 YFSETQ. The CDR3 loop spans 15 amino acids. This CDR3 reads CASSSGWRVQETQYF. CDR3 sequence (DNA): TGCGCCAGCAGCTCGGGGTGGCGGGTTCAAGAGACCCAGTACTTC.

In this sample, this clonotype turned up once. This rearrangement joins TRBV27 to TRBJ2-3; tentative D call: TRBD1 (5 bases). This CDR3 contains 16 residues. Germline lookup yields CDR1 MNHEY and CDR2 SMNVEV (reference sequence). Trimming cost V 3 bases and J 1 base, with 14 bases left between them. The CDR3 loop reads CASSLESGRGTDTQYF. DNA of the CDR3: TGTGCCAGCAGTTTGGAGTCTGGCAGGGGCACAGATACGCAGTATTTT.

CDR3 coding DNA: TGTGCCAGCAGCCAAGGGTTGACAGGACTAGCGGGGATCACAGATACGCAGTATTTT. It specifies CASSQGLTGLAGITDTQYF. The chain couples TRBV4-2 to TRBJ2-3; 12 bases are shared with TRBD2. The germline gives CDR1 LGHNA, CDR2 YNFKEQ. V lost 1 base, J lost 2 bases, and 10 bases stayed unmatched. This CDR3 contains 19 residues.

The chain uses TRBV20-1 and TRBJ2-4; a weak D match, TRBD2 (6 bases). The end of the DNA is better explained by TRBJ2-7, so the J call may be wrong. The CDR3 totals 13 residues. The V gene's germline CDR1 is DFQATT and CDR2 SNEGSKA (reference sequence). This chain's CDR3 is CSARDHKGLEQYF. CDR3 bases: TGCAGTGCTAGAGATCACAAGGGACTCGAGCAGTACTTC.

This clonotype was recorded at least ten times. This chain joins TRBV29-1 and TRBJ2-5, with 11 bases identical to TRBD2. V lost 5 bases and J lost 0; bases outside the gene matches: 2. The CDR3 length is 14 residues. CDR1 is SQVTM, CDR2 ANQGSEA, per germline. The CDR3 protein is CSVLAGGNQETQYF. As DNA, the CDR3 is TGCAGCGTTTTAGCGGGAGGGAACCAAGAGACCCAGTACTTC.

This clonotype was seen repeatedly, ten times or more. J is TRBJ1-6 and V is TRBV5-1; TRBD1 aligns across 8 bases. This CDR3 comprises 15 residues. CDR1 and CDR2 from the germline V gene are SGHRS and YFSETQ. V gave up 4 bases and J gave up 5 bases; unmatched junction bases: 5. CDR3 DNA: TGCGCCAGCAGCGTGAACAGGGGGGATAATTCACCCCTCCACTTT. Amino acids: CASSVNRGDNSPLHF. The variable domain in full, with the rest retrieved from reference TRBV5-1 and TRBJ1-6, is KAGVTQTPRYLIKTRGQQVTLSCSPISGHRSVSWYQQTPGQGLQFLFEYFSETQRNKGNFPGRFSGRQFSNSRSEMNVSTLELGDSALYLCASSVNRGDNSPLHFGNGTRLTVT.

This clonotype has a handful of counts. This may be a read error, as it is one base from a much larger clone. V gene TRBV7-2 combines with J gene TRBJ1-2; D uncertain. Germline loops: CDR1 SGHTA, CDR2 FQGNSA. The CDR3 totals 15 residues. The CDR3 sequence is CACSNRAKDGYGYTF. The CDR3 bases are TGTGCCTGCAGCAATAGGGCCAAAGACGGCTATGGCTACACCTTC.

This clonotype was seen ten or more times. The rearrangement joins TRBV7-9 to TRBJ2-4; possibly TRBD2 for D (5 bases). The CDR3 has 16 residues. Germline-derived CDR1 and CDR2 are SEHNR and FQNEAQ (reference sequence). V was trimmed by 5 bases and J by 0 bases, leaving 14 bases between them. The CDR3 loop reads CASSPRAGVAKNIQYF. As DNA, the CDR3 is TGTGCCAGCAGCCCCCGAGCCGGGGTAGCCAAAAACATTCAGTACTTC.

The DNA of the CDR3 is TGCGCCAGCAGCTTGTCGGGGGGTCAGCCCCAGCATTTT. It codes for CASSLSGGQPQHF. The chain recombines TRBV5-1 with TRBJ1-5, with a tentative D call TRBD1 (5 bases). The CDR3 is 13 residues long. The germline V gene encodes CDR1 SGHRS and CDR2 YFSETQ. V was shortened by 1 base and J by 6 bases, with 8 bases between the two germline ends.

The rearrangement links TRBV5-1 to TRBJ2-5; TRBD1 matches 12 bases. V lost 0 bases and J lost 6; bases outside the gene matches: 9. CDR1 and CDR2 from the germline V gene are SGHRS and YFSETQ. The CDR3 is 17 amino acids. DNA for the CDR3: TGCGCCAGCAGCTTGGCGGGGACAGGGGGCCTGTACAAGACCCAGTACTTC. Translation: CASSLAGTGGLYKTQYF.